This TCR beta chain was observed in a study of blood T cell repertoires in COVID-19 (dated by TCRdb to the early 2020s). A note on the overall study: Samples from collaborators originated in the United States, Italy and Spain and spanned both the acute and convalescent phases of COVID-19. The repertoires were made available in a free public database intended to serve as a resource for research on the immune response to SARS-CoV-2. The dataset comprised deeply sampled blood TCRbeta repertoires from subjects exposed to, actively infected with, or recovered from COVID-19. The samples were drawn from two sources: the first 160 participants of the ongoing ImmuneRACE study, and 1,254 subjects contributed by 6 global collaborators. Nearly every sample came with metadata listing a de-identified subject ID, COVID-19 status, age in years and sex. The material from the prospective study consisted of cDNA or gDNA derived from T cells, B-cell-depleted T cells, or PBMCs. Where available, HLA class I and class II types were taken from metadata supplied by the sample provider and were not determined by assay-based typing.

The investigation overall reported the following: Clinical and demographic metadata were provided uncurated, with the amount varying by source and participant.

The CDR3 has 13 amino acids, counting the end cysteine and phenylalanine. Solely the CDR3 DNA is kept, with 39 bases framed from the first base. The junction carries 15 bases between V and J, which are trimmed by 5 bases and 8 bases respectively. CDR1 and CDR2, per the germline V gene, are SGHVT and SQSDAQ. Whole blood was collected in K2EDTA tubes by collaborating institutions according to the institutions' own protocols. For TCRbeta analysis, collaborators shipped samples in one of three forms: frozen whole blood, isolated PBMCs, or DNA extracted from either of those sample types. As concerns this clone: The clone's antigen remains unknown. No much larger clone exists at a distance of one base, and base qualities are not known.

The immunoSEQ Assay, a bias-controlled multiplex PCR, was used to amplify TCRbeta CDR3 regions from genomic DNA. The study's processing was this. The number of nucleated cells in each sample was estimated from the amplification of reference gene primers within the assay. Sequence reads were collapsed and filtered to measure the absolute abundance of every unique TCRbeta CDR3 rearrangement. For each sample, productive Simpson clonality was calculated as the square root of Simpson's diversity index over productive rearrangements. The clones in this table, taken by TCRdb from immuneACCESS, are in-frame only. Not every clone is retained; where verified, under half of the shortfall comes from an unresolved V gene, and the cause of the rest is unknown. V and J calls and clone size come straight from that table; D and trimming were deduced from the DNA. The table for this sample lists around 130,000 clones; roughly nine tenths of them were counted only once. Roughly 3.7% of the sample belongs to the ten largest clones.

The clonotype was recovered from a man aged 45-60 years with active COVID-19. Source material: peripheral blood. The chain is made from TRBV7-4 and TRBJ1-1, and perhaps TRBD1 as D gene, on 5 matching bases. In nucleotides, the sequence is TGTGCCAGCAGCCCCTGGGGCAGGGAAGAAGCTTTCTTT. It translates as CASSPWGREEAFF.